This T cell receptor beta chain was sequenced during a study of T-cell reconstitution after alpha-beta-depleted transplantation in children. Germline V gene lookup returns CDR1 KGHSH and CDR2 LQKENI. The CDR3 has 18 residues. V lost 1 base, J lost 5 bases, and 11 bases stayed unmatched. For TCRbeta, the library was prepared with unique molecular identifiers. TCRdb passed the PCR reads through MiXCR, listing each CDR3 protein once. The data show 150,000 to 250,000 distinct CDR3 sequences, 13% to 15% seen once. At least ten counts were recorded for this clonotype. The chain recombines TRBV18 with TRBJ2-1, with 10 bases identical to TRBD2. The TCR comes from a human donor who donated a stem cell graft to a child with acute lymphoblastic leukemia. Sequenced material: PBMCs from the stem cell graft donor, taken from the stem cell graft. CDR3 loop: CASSPRLAGAIEDNEQFF. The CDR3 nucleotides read TGTGCCAGCTCACCACGGCTAGCGGGAGCCATCGAGGACAATGAGCAGTTCTTC.